The TCR beta chain under discussion was sequenced for a study of beta chain features in type 1 diabetes. Findings and limits, study-wide: cDNA-based sequencing might over-represent cells highly expressing TCR. The naive, central memory and Treg TCRB repertoires of patients appeared to be more similar to one another than those of healthy donors.

Trimming at V came to 6 bases and at J to 0 bases, leaving 5 bases not matched to a gene. Germline-derived CDR1 and CDR2 are SGHAT and FQNNGV. The CDR3 has 15 residues. This clone showed up just a few times. Its antigen is unidentified. Sampling consisted of one heparinised blood draw per donor, averaging about 116 mL. Expressed TCRB transcripts got sequenced, as all isolated RNA was reverse transcribed. The data were produced by immunoSEQ multiplex PCR, yet TCRdb's version contains in-frame clones alone and is incomplete. The sample records about 410,000 clones, about 14% being singletons. This sequence originates from a man aged 25 to 45 in good health. The rearrangement links TRBV11-2 to TRBJ2-3; TRBD2 agrees at 8 bases. The sequenced sample consisted of naive CD4+ T cells from blood. The DNA for the CDR3 is TGTGCCAGCAGAAGCGGGGGCCTAAGCACAGATACGCAGTATTTT. Its protein is CASRSGGLSTDTQYF.